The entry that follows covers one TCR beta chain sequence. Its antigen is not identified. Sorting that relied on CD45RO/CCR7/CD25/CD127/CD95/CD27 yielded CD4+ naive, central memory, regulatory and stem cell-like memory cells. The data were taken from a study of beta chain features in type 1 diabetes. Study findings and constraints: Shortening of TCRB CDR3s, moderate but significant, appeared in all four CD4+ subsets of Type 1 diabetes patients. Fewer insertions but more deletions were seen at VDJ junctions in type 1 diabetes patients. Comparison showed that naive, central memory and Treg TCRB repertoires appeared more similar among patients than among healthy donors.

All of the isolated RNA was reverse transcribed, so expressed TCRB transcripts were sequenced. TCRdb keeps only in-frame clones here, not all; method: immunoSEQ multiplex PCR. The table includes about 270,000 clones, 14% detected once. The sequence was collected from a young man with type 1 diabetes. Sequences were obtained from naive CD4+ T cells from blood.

The CDR3 loop reads CASSPPSRSSYEQYF. The DNA of the CDR3 is TGTGCCAGCTCACCACCGAGCCGAAGCTCCTACGAGCAGTACTTC. The V gene is TRBV18, the J gene TRBJ2-7; no clear D gene. Trimming shortened V by 0 bases and J by 0 bases, and 9 bases separated the two germline ends. Germline V CDR1 and CDR2: KGHSH, LQKENI. CDR3 length: 15 residues.